Listed below are T cell receptor beta chains from one sample, sequenced in a study of CD8 T cells in Susac syndrome. TCRdb reprocessed the immunoSEQ multiplex PCR reads with MiXCR, giving one entry per CDR3 protein. The data hold about 180,000 distinct CDR3 sequences, with roughly 95% observed a single time. Material for sequencing was CD8+ T cells from PBMCs. All receptors derive from a human donor with multiple sclerosis. The CDR3 runs from the conserved cysteine through the conserved F or W. A D gene is named only where the DNA matches it firmly. The size entry is marked missing in some rows and otherwise reads once, few, many or a size class.

V gene: TRBV29-1; D gene: -; J gene: TRBJ2-7; clone size: -; CDR3 DNA: TGCAGCGTCGACGGGGTAAGAGACTCCTACGAGCAGTACTTC; CDR3 protein: CSVDGVRDSYEQYF
V gene: TRBV6-1; D gene: TRBD2; J gene: TRBJ2-7; clone size: -; CDR3 DNA: TGTGCCAGCAGAGAACTAGCGGGGGACCTCTCCTACGAGCAGTACTTC; CDR3 protein: CASRELAGDLSYEQYF
V gene: TRBV19; D gene: TRBD2; J gene: TRBJ2-7; clone size: -; CDR3 DNA: TGTGCCGCCGGGGGGGGAGTGGAGCAGTACTTC; CDR3 protein: CAAGGGVEQYF
V gene: TRBV9; D gene: -; J gene: TRBJ1-6; clone size: -; CDR3 DNA: TGTGCCAGCAGCGTCACCAGGTCGGGTGAGGTGAATTCACCCCTCCACTTT; CDR3 protein: CASSVTRSGEVNSPLHF
V gene: TRBV7-2; D gene: -; J gene: TRBJ2-3; clone size: -; CDR3 DNA: TGTGCCAGCAGCCCCCTAGCGTCGGGGGCAGATACGCAGTATTTT; CDR3 protein: CASSPLASGADTQYF
V gene: TRBV7-9; D gene: -; J gene: TRBJ2-2; clone size: -; CDR3 DNA: TGTGCCAGCAACGACCTAGGGGGGACCGGGGAGCTGTTTTTT; CDR3 protein: CASNDLGGTGELFF
V gene: TRBV19; D gene: TRBD2; J gene: TRBJ2-1; clone size: -; CDR3 DNA: TGTGCCAGTAGTATTAGCGGGAGGACTTCGAATGAGCAGTTCTTC; CDR3 protein: CASSISGRTSNEQFF
V gene: TRBV20-1; D gene: TRBD1; J gene: TRBJ2-3; clone size: -; CDR3 DNA: TGCAGTGCTAGCACTGGACAGGGGTTTTATACGCAGTATTTT; CDR3 protein: CSASTGQGFYTQYF
V gene: TRBV14; D gene: TRBD2; J gene: TRBJ2-5; clone size: -; CDR3 DNA: TGTGCCAGCAGCCCCTTCCGGGGGGAAGAGACCCAGTACTTC; CDR3 protein: CASSPFRGEETQYF
V gene: TRBV5-1; D gene: -; J gene: TRBJ1-1; clone size: -; CDR3 DNA: TGCGCCAGCAGCTTGGGATCGACAGGGAACACTGAAGCTTTCTTT; CDR3 protein: CASSLGSTGNTEAFF
V gene: TRBV5-6; D gene: TRBD2; J gene: TRBJ2-7; clone size: once; CDR3 DNA: TGTGCCAGCAGCTCACTAGCGGACCGGCAGTACTTC; CDR3 protein: CASSSLADRQYF
V gene: TRBV12-3/TRBV12-4; D gene: TRBD2; J gene: TRBJ2-7; clone size: -; CDR3 DNA: TGTGCCAGCAGCCCCGGGACTAGCGGGAGCCACGAGCAGTACTTC; CDR3 protein: CASSPGTSGSHEQYF
V gene: TRBV12-3/TRBV12-4; D gene: -; J gene: TRBJ2-2; clone size: -; CDR3 DNA: TGTGCCAGCAGTTTATCCCTGGAGCTGTTTTTT; CDR3 protein: CASSLSLELFF
V gene: TRBV28; D gene: -; J gene: TRBJ2-6; clone size: few; CDR3 DNA: TGTGCCAGCAGTTTGGGCTCTGGGGCCAACGTCCTGACTTTC; CDR3 protein: CASSLGSGANVLTF
V gene: TRBV29-1; D gene: TRBD2; J gene: TRBJ2-7; clone size: -; CDR3 DNA: TGCAGCGTTGGGGGGGGTCCAATGTACGAGCAGTACTTC; CDR3 protein: CSVGGGPMYEQYF
V gene: TRBV6-5; D gene: TRBD1; J gene: TRBJ2-7; clone size: -; CDR3 DNA: TGTGCCAGCAGACAAAGACAGGGATGGACCTACGAGCAGTACTTC; CDR3 protein: CASRQRQGWTYEQYF
V gene: TRBV6-1; D gene: -; J gene: TRBJ1-1; clone size: -; CDR3 DNA: TGTGCCAGCAGTGAAATTGGGAACACTGAAGCTTTCTTT; CDR3 protein: CASSEIGNTEAFF
V gene: TRBV11-2; D gene: -; J gene: TRBJ2-3; clone size: once; CDR3 DNA: TGTGCCAGCAGCTTAGACTCAGGCAGGGATACGCAGTATTTT; CDR3 protein: CASSLDSGRDTQYF
V gene: TRBV27; D gene: -; J gene: TRBJ1-4; clone size: -; CDR3 DNA: TGTGCCAGCAGTCCAAGGGGAGTGGAAGAAAAACTGTTTTTT; CDR3 protein: CASSPRGVEEKLFF
V gene: TRBV27; D gene: TRBD1; J gene: TRBJ1-2; clone size: -; CDR3 DNA: TGTGCCAGCAGTCCCGACGGACAGGGCCATGGCTACACCTTC; CDR3 protein: CASSPDGQGHGYTF
V gene: TRBV4-1; D gene: TRBD2; J gene: TRBJ2-3; clone size: -; CDR3 DNA: TGCGCCAGCAGCCAAGATTCTCTAGCGGAAGATACGCAGTATTTT; CDR3 protein: CASSQDSLAEDTQYF
V gene: TRBV20-1; D gene: -; J gene: TRBJ2-1; clone size: -; CDR3 DNA: TGCAGTGCTCGCGACTCCATCCGGGACCCGGAGTACAATGAGCAGTTCTTC; CDR3 protein: CSARDSIRDPEYNEQFF
V gene: TRBV27; D gene: TRBD1; J gene: TRBJ2-7; clone size: -; CDR3 DNA: TGTGCCAGCTCCCTCCGGACAGGATACTTCTACGAGCAGTACTTC; CDR3 protein: CASSLRTGYFYEQYF
V gene: TRBV2; D gene: -; J gene: TRBJ2-5; clone size: -; CDR3 DNA: TGTGCCAGCAGTGAATGGAGGGGCCAAGAGACCCAGTACTTC; CDR3 protein: CASSEWRGQETQYF
V gene: TRBV28; D gene: -; J gene: TRBJ2-1; clone size: -; CDR3 DNA: TGTGCCAGCATCCCCGCGGGACTCTCCTATGAGCAGTTCTTC; CDR3 protein: CASIPAGLSYEQFF
V gene: TRBV2; D gene: -; J gene: TRBJ1-1; clone size: -; CDR3 DNA: TGTGCCAGCACCGAGGGGGTCACTGAAGCTTTCTTT; CDR3 protein: CASTEGVTEAFF
V gene: TRBV5-1; D gene: -; J gene: TRBJ1-6; clone size: -; CDR3 DNA: TGCGCCAGCAGCTCCTTGGAGGGGCCCTCGATTAATTCACCCCTCCACTTT; CDR3 protein: CASSSLEGPSINSPLHF
V gene: TRBV7-8; D gene: -; J gene: TRBJ2-3; clone size: -; CDR3 DNA: TGTGCCAGCAGCGGTACCACAGATACGCAGTATTTT; CDR3 protein: CASSGTTDTQYF
V gene: TRBV3-1; D gene: -; J gene: TRBJ1-1; clone size: -; CDR3 DNA: TGTGCCAGCAGCCTAAGACCCCGGACAGTTTTCAACACTGAAGCTTTCTTT; CDR3 protein: CASSLRPRTVFNTEAFF
V gene: TRBV6-1; D gene: -; J gene: TRBJ1-2; clone size: -; CDR3 DNA: TGTGCCAGCAGTGTCGTACAGAATCTATATGGCTACACCTTC; CDR3 protein: CASSVVQNLYGYTF
V gene: TRBV20-1; D gene: -; J gene: TRBJ2-1; clone size: -; CDR3 DNA: TGCAGTGCTCTAGTCTCCTACAATGAGCAGTTCTTC; CDR3 protein: CSALVSYNEQFF
V gene: TRBV29-1; D gene: -; J gene: TRBJ2-7; clone size: -; CDR3 DNA: TGCAGCGTGACACAGGGACCTTCCTACGAGCAGTACTTC; CDR3 protein: CSVTQGPSYEQYF
V gene: TRBV5-5; D gene: -; J gene: TRBJ1-2; clone size: -; CDR3 DNA: TGTGCCAGCAGCTTGTACCCAGGAAATGGCTACACCTTC; CDR3 protein: CASSLYPGNGYTF
V gene: TRBV9; D gene: -; J gene: TRBJ2-7; clone size: -; CDR3 DNA: TGTGCCAGCAGCCGGAACGGGGGCTACGAGCAGTACTTC; CDR3 protein: CASSRNGGYEQYF
V gene: TRBV12-3/TRBV12-4; D gene: -; J gene: TRBJ2-3; clone size: -; CDR3 DNA: -; CDR3 protein: CASSFWTRPGDTQYF
V gene: TRBV20-1; D gene: TRBD2; J gene: TRBJ2-5; clone size: -; CDR3 DNA: TGCAGTGCTAGAGACCGTACCGGGACTAGCGGGAGGCAAGAGACCCAGTACTTC; CDR3 protein: CSARDRTGTSGRQETQYF
V gene: TRBV15; D gene: -; J gene: TRBJ1-1; clone size: -; CDR3 DNA: TGTGCCACCAACACAGGCAGCGCTGAAGCTTTCTTT; CDR3 protein: CATNTGSAEAFF
V gene: TRBV12-5; D gene: -; J gene: TRBJ2-7; clone size: once; CDR3 DNA: TGTGCTAGTGGTCAGAGGGGGGGCCCTTCCCACGAGCAGTACTTC; CDR3 protein: CASGQRGGPSHEQYF
V gene: TRBV28; D gene: TRBD1; J gene: TRBJ1-6; clone size: -; CDR3 DNA: TGTGCCAGCAGTTTGAGCGAAGTACAGGGGGCGCTTCCCCTCCACTTT; CDR3 protein: CASSLSEVQGALPLHF
V gene: TRBV24-1; D gene: -; J gene: TRBJ2-3; clone size: -; CDR3 DNA: TGTGCCACCAGTGAGGCAGGCACAGATACGCAGTATTTT; CDR3 protein: CATSEAGTDTQYF
V gene: TRBV12-3/TRBV12-4; D gene: -; J gene: TRBJ2-2; clone size: -; CDR3 DNA: TGTGCCAGCAGTTTTACCCACAACACCGGGGAGCTGCTTTTT; CDR3 protein: CASSFTHNTGELLF
V gene: TRBV28; D gene: -; J gene: TRBJ2-1; clone size: -; CDR3 DNA: TGTGCCAGCAGTTTGACATCCCTGGGAGATGAGCAGTTCTTC; CDR3 protein: CASSLTSLGDEQFF
V gene: TRBV7-4; D gene: -; J gene: TRBJ2-3; clone size: -; CDR3 DNA: TGTGCCAGCAGCCCACAGGAAACGGACAGGGAGGGAGCAGATACGCAGTATTTT; CDR3 protein: CASSPQETDREGADTQYF
V gene: TRBV28; D gene: -; J gene: TRBJ2-1; clone size: -; CDR3 DNA: TGTGCCAGCAGTGAAAAGGGATACAATGAGCAGTTCTTC; CDR3 protein: CASSEKGYNEQFF
V gene: TRBV30; D gene: -; J gene: TRBJ1-2; clone size: -; CDR3 DNA: TGTGCCTCGAACCCTCGACAGCACTATGGCTACACCTTC; CDR3 protein: CASNPRQHYGYTF
V gene: TRBV14; D gene: TRBD1; J gene: TRBJ2-7; clone size: few; CDR3 DNA: TGTGCCAGCAGCCAAGGACAGGGGGCCTACGAGCAGTACTTC; CDR3 protein: CASSQGQGAYEQYF
V gene: TRBV4-1; D gene: -; J gene: TRBJ2-7; clone size: -; CDR3 DNA: TGCGCCAGCAGCCAAGAGTGGATTGGGAGAGGAACCTACGAGCAGTACTTC; CDR3 protein: CASSQEWIGRGTYEQYF
V gene: TRBV3-1; D gene: -; J gene: TRBJ2-5; clone size: -; CDR3 DNA: TGTGCCAGCAGCCAGACGGAGATCAAGACCCAGTACTTC; CDR3 protein: CASSQTEIKTQYF
V gene: TRBV20-1; D gene: TRBD1; J gene: TRBJ1-2; clone size: -; CDR3 DNA: TGCAGTGCTAGAAGGACAGGAACTAACTATGGCTACACCTTC; CDR3 protein: CSARRTGTNYGYTF